A single sample is the source of the 9 T cell receptor beta chains below, sequenced in a study of shared clonotypes between healthy human individuals. Naive CD8 cells were CD45RO-negative, positively selected for CCR7, excluding terminally differentiated effector memory CD45RA+ cells. Some clones are missing from TCRdb's copy, which holds only in-frame ones; the method was immunoSEQ multiplex PCR. Found here are 550,000 to 650,000 clones, approximately 96% of them singletons; the top ten hold more than 0.085%. The sample consisted of naive CD8+ T cells sorted from blood. These receptors originate from a woman aged 25 to 39 in good health.

The chain has TRBV9 and TRBJ2-7; D remains unclear. The V end was cut by 4 bases, the J end by 3 bases, with 11 bases between. The germline V gene encodes CDR1 SGDLS and CDR2 YYNGEE. The CDR3 consists of 13 residues. In DNA, the CDR3 is TGTGCCAGCAGCAATACTCCAAGCTACGAGCAGTACTTC. Translated, it gives CASSNTPSYEQYF. The complete variable domain, with remaining parts taken from reference TRBV9 and TRBJ2-7, reads DSGVTQTPKHLITATGQRVTLRCSPRSGDLSVYWYQQSLDQGLQFLIQYYNGEERAKGNILERFSAQQFPDLHSELNLSSLELGDSALYFCASSNTPSYEQYFGPGTRLTVT.

DNA of the CDR3: TGTGCCAGCAGTTTGACGTCCGGTCCGTCCTACGAGCAGTACTTC. It codes for CASSLTSGPSYEQYF. The chain has TRBV28 and TRBJ2-7; D gene ambiguous. Trimming stripped 3 bases from V and 1 base from J, with 13 bases between. The CDR3 has 15 residues. CDR1 is MDHEN and CDR2 is SYDVKM in the germline V gene.

The chain recombines TRBV5-6 with TRBJ2-7; D is possibly TRBD1 or TRBD2 (5 bases each). The V gene's germline CDR1 is SGHDT and CDR2 YYEEEE. The CDR3 is made up of 15 amino acids. V lost 4 bases and J lost 3, with 17 bases in between. The CDR3 loop is CASSGGVRRYYEQYF. For the CDR3, the DNA is TGTGCCAGCAGCGGGGGAGTGAGGCGGTACTACGAGCAGTACTTC.

The chain joins TRBV27 to TRBJ2-3; 13 positions agree with TRBD2. J lost 5 bases, V lost 4 bases, and 9 bases had no gene match. Germline CDR1 is MNHEY and CDR2 is SMNVEV (reference sequence). This CDR3 spans 17 amino acids. The CDR3 DNA reads as TGTGCCAGCAGTTGGGTACTAGCGGGAGGGAGTAGAGATACGCAGTATTTT. Translating it yields CASSWVLAGGSRDTQYF.

The CDR3 region is CASSYSSPGYQETQYF. In DNA form, the CDR3 reads TGTGCCAGCAGCTACTCTTCACCGGGATACCAAGAGACCCAGTACTTC. This chain links TRBV11-2 with TRBJ2-5; maybe TRBD2 (5 bases). Germline V lookup: CDR1 SGHAT, CDR2 FQNNGV. This CDR3 contains 16 residues. V was clipped by 4 bases and J by 0 bases, with 15 bases between them.

This clone showed up just once. V gene TRBV10-3 combines with J gene TRBJ2-1; TRBD2 agrees at 9 bases. The V segment lost 2 bases and the J segment 4 bases; nucleotides outside the gene matches: 6. CDR1 and CDR2 from the germline V gene are ENHRY and SYGVKD. The CDR3 is made up of 16 amino acids. CDR3 sequence reads: CAISEGPGLAYNEQFF. CDR3 DNA: TGTGCCATCAGTGAGGGGCCGGGACTAGCATACAATGAGCAGTTCTTC.

The chain carries TRBV6-1 and TRBJ2-1; a weak D match, TRBD1 (6 bases). Germline-derived CDR1 and CDR2 are MNHNS and SASEGT. V was pared by 10 bases and J by 9 bases, with 16 bases between. The CDR3 runs to 12 residues. CDR3 coding DNA: TGTGCCACTGTAGGGGGACCTGCTGAGCAGTTCTTC. Translated: CATVGGPAEQFF.

This chain links TRBV4-1 with TRBJ2-2; TRBD2 aligns across 7 bases. After removal of 5 bases from V and 8 bases from J, the junction contained 11 bases not matched to a gene. The germline CDR1 and CDR2 sequences are MGHRA and YSYEKL. The CDR3 sequence is 15 residues long. The CDR3 nucleotides are TGCGCCAGCAGCTGGACTAGTGCGCCCCGGGGGGAGCTGTTTTTT. Its protein is CASSWTSAPRGELFF.

This chain uses TRBV30 with TRBJ2-5; D is unresolved. Matching the DNA end better, TRBJ2-7 makes the J call doubtful. CDR1 and CDR2 (germline): GTSNPN, SVGIG (reference sequence). CDR3 length: 12 residues. The DNA for the CDR3 is TGTGCCTGGAGTTTTACAGACTACGAGCAGTACTTC. It translates to CAWSFTDYEQYF.